The sequence of this TCR beta chain was determined in a study of lymphopenia after photon versus proton radiotherapy. Sequencing used immunoSEQ multiplex PCR; TCRdb keeps in-frame clones, though not all of them. This table has about 22,000 clones, roughly 89% appearing once. This receptor was obtained from a man at least 80 years old with esophageal cancer. The sequenced sample was peripheral blood, obtained from a patient treated with proton-based radiotherapy.

The CDR3 loop is CASSRDRGGANVLTF. The CDR3 nucleotides read TGTGCCAGCAGCCGGGACAGGGGTGGGGCCAACGTCCTGACTTTC. The chain combines TRBV2 with TRBJ2-6; 10 nucleotides line up with TRBD1. Germline CDR1 and CDR2: SNHLY and FYNNEI. Trimming removed 6 bases from V and 3 bases from J; junction bases left unmatched: 2. The CDR3 loop spans 15 amino acids.